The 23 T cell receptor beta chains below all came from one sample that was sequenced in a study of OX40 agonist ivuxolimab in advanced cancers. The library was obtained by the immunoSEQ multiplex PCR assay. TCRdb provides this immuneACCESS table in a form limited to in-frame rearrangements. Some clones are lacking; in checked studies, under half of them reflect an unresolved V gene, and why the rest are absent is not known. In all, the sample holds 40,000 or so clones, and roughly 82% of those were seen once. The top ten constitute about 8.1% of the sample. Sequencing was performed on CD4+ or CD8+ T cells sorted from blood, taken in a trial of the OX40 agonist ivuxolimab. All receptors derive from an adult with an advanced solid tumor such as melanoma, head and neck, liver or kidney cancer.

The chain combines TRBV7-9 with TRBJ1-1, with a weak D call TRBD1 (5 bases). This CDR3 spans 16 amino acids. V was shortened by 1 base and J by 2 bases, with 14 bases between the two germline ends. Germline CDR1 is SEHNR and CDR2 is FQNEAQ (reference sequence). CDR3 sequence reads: CASSLVRGAPNTEAFF. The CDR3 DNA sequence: TGTGCCAGCAGCTTAGTTAGAGGGGCTCCAAACACTGAAGCTTTCTTT.

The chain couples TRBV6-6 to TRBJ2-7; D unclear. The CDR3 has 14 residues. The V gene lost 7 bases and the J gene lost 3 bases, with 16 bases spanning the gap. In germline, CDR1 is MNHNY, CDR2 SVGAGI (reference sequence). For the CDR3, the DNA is TGTGCCAGCAAAGCTGACACCATCCTCTACGAGCAGTACTTC. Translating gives CASKADTILYEQYF.

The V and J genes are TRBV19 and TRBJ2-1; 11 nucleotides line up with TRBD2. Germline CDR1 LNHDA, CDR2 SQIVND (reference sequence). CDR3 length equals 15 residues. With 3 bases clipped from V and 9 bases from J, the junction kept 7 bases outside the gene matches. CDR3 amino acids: CASSMGTSGLPEQFF. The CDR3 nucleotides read TGTGCCAGTAGTATGGGGACTAGCGGCCTTCCTGAGCAGTTCTTC.

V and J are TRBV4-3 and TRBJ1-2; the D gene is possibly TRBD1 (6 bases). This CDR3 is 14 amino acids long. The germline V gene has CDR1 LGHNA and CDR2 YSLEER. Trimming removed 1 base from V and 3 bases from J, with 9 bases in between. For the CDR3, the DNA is TGCGCCAGCAGCCAAGTGGGGGCGGACTATGGCTACACCTTC. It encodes CASSQVGADYGYTF.

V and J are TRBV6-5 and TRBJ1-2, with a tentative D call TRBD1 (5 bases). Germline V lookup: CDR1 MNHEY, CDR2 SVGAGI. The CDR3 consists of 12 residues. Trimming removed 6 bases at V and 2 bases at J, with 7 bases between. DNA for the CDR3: TGTGCCAGCAGAACAGGCAACTATGGCTACACCTTC. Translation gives CASRTGNYGYTF.

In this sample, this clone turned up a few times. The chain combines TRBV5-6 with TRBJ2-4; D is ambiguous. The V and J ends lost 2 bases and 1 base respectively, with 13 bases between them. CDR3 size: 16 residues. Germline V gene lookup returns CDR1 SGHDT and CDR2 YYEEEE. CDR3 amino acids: CASSLIVLGAKNIQYF. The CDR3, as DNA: TGTGCCAGCAGCTTAATAGTTTTGGGGGCCAAAAACATTCAGTACTTC.

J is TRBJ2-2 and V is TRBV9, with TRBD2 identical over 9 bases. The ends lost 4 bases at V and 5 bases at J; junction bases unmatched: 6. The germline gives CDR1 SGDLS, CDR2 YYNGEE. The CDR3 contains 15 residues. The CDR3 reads CASSLLAGGTGELFF. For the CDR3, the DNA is TGTGCCAGCAGCTTACTAGCGGGCGGTACCGGGGAGCTGTTTTTT.

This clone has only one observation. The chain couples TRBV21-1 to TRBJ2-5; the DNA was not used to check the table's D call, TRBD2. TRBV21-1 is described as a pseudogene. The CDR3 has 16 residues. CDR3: CASSKMHRDYKETQYF. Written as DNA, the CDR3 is TGTGCCAGCAGCAAAATGCACCGGGACTACAAAGAGACCCAGTACTTC.

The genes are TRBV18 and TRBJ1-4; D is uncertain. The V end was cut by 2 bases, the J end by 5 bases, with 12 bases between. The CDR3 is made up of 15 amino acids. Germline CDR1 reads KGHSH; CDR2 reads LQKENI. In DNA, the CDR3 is TGTGCCAGCTCACCAAGTCAACGGTCCAATGAAAAACTGTTTTTT. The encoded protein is CASSPSQRSNEKLFF. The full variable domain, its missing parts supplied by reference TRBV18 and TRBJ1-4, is NAGVMQNPRHLVRRRGQEARLRCSPMKGHSHVYWYRQLPEEGLKFMVYLQKENIIDESGMPKERFSAEFPKEGPSILRIQQVVRGDSAAYFCASSPSQRSNEKLFFGSGTQLSVL.

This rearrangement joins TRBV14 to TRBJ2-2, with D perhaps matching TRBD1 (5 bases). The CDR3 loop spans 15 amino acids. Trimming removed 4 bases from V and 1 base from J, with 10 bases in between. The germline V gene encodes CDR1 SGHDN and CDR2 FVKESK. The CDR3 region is CASSRPTGNTGELFF. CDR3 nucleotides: TGTGCCAGCAGCCGACCCACAGGGAACACCGGGGAGCTGTTTTTT. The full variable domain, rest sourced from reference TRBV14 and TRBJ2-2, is EAGVTQFPSHSVIEKGQTVTLRCDPISGHDNLYWYRRVMGKEIKFLLHFVKESKQDESGMPNNRFLAERTGGTYSTLKVQPAELEDSGVYFCASSRPTGNTGELFFGEGSRLTVL.

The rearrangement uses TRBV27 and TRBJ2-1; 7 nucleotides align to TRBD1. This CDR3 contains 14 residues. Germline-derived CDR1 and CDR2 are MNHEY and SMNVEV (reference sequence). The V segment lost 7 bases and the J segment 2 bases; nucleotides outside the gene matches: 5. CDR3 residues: CASTHRGPYNEQFF. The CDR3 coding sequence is TGTGCCAGCACTCACAGGGGTCCCTACAATGAGCAGTTCTTC.

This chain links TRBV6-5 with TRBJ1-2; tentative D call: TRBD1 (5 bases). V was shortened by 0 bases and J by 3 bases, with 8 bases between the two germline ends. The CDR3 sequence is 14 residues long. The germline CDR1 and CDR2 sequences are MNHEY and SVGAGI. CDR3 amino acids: CASSYSGRDYGYTF. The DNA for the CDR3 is TGTGCCAGCAGTTACTCTGGCAGGGACTATGGCTACACCTTC.

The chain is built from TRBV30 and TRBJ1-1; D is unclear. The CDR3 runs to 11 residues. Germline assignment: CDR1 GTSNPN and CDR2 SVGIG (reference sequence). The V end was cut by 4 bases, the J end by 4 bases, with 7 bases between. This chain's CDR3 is CAWNKLTEAFF. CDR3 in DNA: TGTGCCTGGAATAAGCTCACTGAAGCTTTCTTT.

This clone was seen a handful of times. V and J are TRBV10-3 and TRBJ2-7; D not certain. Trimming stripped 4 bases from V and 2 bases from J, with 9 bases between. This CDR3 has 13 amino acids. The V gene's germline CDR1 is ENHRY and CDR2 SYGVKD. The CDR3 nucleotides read TGTGCCATCAGTGTTGGCAGCGCCTACGAGCAGTACTTC. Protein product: CAISVGSAYEQYF.

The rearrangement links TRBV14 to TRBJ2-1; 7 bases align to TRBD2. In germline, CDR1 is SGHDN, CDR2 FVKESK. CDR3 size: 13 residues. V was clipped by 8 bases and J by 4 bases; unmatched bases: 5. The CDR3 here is CASGRTRYNEQFF. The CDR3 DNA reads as TGTGCCAGCGGGAGGACTAGGTACAATGAGCAGTTCTTC. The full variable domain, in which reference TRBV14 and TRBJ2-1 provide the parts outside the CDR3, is EAGVTQFPSHSVIEKGQTVTLRCDPISGHDNLYWYRRVMGKEIKFLLHFVKESKQDESGMPNNRFLAERTGGTYSTLKVQPAELEDSGVYFCASGRTRYNEQFFGPGTRLTVL.

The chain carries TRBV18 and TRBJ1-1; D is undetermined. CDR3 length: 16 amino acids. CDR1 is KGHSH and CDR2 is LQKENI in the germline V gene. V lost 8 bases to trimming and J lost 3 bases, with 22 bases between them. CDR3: CASTRALFYGDTEAFF. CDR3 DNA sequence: TGTGCCAGCACCCGGGCCCTTTTTTATGGGGACACTGAAGCTTTCTTT.

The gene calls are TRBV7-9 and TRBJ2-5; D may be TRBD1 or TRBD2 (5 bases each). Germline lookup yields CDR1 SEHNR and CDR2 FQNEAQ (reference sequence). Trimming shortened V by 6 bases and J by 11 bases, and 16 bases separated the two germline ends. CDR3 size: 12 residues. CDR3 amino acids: CASRDLGERQYF. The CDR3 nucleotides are TGTGCCAGCAGGGACCTAGGGGAGAGACAGTACTTC.

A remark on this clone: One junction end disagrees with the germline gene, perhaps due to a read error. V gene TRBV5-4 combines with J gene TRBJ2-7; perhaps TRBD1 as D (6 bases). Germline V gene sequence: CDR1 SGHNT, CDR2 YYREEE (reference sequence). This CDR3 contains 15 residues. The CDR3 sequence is CASSPLGSGADEQYF. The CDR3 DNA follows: TGCGCCAGCAGCCCCCTTGGGTCAGGGGCAGACGAGCAGTACTTC.

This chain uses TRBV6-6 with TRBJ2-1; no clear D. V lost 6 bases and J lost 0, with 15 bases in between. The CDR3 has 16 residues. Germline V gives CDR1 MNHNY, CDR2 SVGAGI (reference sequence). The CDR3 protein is CASSSTVDSSYNEQFF. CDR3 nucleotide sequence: TGTGCCAGCAGCTCTACAGTCGATAGCTCCTACAATGAGCAGTTCTTC.

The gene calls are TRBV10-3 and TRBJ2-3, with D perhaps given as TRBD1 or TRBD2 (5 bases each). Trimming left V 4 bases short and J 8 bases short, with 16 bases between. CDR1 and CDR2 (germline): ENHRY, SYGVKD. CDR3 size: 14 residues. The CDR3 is CAISGGPLDVTQYF. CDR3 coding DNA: TGTGCCATCAGTGGGGGACCCCTTGATGTTACGCAGTATTTT.

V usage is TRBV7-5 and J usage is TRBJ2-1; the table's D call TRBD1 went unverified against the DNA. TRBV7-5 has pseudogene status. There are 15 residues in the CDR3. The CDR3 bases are TGTGTCAGAAGCGTCGACAGGGGGCAATTGGATGAGCAGTTCTTC. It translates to CVRSVDRGQLDEQFF.

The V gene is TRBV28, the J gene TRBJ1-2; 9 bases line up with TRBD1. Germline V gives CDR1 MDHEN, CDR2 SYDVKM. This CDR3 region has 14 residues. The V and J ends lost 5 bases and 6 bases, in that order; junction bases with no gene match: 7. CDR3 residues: CASSEITGGDGYTF. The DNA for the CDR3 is TGTGCCAGCAGTGAGATTACAGGGGGCGATGGCTACACCTTC.

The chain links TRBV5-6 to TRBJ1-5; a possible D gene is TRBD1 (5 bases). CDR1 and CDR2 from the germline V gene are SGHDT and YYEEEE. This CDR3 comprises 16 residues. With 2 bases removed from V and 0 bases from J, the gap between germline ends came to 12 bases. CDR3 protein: CASSFLGVGSNQPQHF. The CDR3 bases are TGTGCCAGCAGCTTTTTGGGGGTTGGTAGCAATCAGCCCCAGCATTTT.